The 25 T cell receptor beta chains reported below all come from one sample, sequenced in a study of cytomegalovirus exposure and HLA in healthy donors. Profiling relied on immunoSEQ multiplex PCR, and the TCRdb table lists in-frame clones only, not all of them. This sample has 60,000 to 70,000 clones, with around 92% found just once. Sequencing was carried out using PBMCs. These receptors all stem from a man aged 18 to 29 in good health and CMV-seropositive.

The V call is TRBV5-1, the J call TRBJ2-7; D ambiguous. Trimming shortened V by 0 bases and J by 3 bases, and 7 bases separated the two germline ends. This CDR3 region has 13 residues. CDR1 is SGHRS, CDR2 YFSETQ, per germline. CDR3 in amino acids: CASSLAQNYEQYF. The CDR3 DNA reads as TGCGCCAGCAGCTTGGCACAGAACTACGAGCAGTACTTC. Looking up the rest from reference TRBV5-1 and TRBJ2-7 gives the full variable domain: KAGVTQTPRYLIKTRGQQVTLSCSPISGHRSVSWYQQTPGQGLQFLFEYFSETQRNKGNFPGRFSGRQFSNSRSEMNVSTLELGDSALYLCASSLAQNYEQYFGPGTRLTVT.

This chain links TRBV28 with TRBJ1-2, with D possibly being TRBD1 (6 bases). The germline CDR1 and CDR2 sequences are MDHEN and SYDVKM. CDR3 length equals 13 residues. V was cut by 6 bases and J by 6 bases, with 14 bases left in between. CDR3 amino acids: CASRSTDSNGYTF. DNA for the CDR3: TGTGCCAGCAGGTCTACGGACAGTAATGGCTACACCTTC.

This chain connects TRBV9 to TRBJ2-7, with TRBD2 matching 12 bases. The CDR3 length is 15 residues. The J segment lost 6 bases and the V segment lost 2 bases, leaving 6 bases of the junction unmatched. Germline V CDR1 and CDR2: SGDLS, YYNGEE. In DNA form, the CDR3 reads TGTGCCAGCAGCGTGACTAGCGGGAGTTCCAGCGAGCAGTACTTC. Its protein product is CASSVTSGSSSEQYF.

This sequence joins TRBV10-3 and TRBJ2-7, with 9 positions matching TRBD2. The trim removed 10 bases at V and 0 bases at J, leaving 7 bases unmatched. In germline, CDR1 is ENHRY, CDR2 SYGVKD. CDR3 size: 14 residues. The CDR3: CATMAGGLSYEQYF. The CDR3 bases are TGTGCCACCATGGCGGGGGGGCTCTCCTACGAGCAGTACTTC.

CDR3 in DNA: TGTGCCAGCAGCGGTAGAGATACGCAGTATTTT. Protein: CASSGRDTQYF. The chain joins TRBV5-6 to TRBJ2-3; D not resolved. This CDR3 is 11 amino acids long. V lost 4 bases, J lost 5 bases, and 5 bases lay in between. Germline CDR1 reads SGHDT; CDR2 reads YYEEEE.

The chain combines TRBV6-4 with TRBJ2-1; TRBD2 matches 8 bases. V trimming: 4 bases; J trimming: 8 bases; junction bases outside the gene matches: 13. The CDR3 sequence is 16 residues long. Germline lookup yields CDR1 MRHNA and CDR2 SNTAGT. The CDR3 DNA follows: TGTGCCAGCAGTGTGGCGGGAGGACTCATGGGGGATGAGCAGTTCTTC. It translates to CASSVAGGLMGDEQFF.

Only a few counts were recorded for this clone. The V gene is TRBV15, the J gene TRBJ2-7, with D perhaps TRBD1 (6 bases). Germline assignment: CDR1 LNHNV and CDR2 YYDKDF (reference sequence). The CDR3 spans 13 residues. Trimming took 5 bases from V and 2 from J, leaving 10 bases between them. The CDR3: CATSLDSPYEQYF. In DNA form, the CDR3 reads TGTGCCACCAGCCTGGACAGCCCCTACGAGCAGTACTTC.

The genes are TRBV5-1 and TRBJ2-1; maybe TRBD2 (5 bases). V was shortened by 0 bases and J by 1 base, with 11 bases between the two germline ends. CDR1 is SGHRS, CDR2 YFSETQ, per germline. The CDR3 covers 16 residues. CDR3 in DNA: TGCGCCAGCAGCTTGGCCGCGGGTCCTTCCTACAATGAGCAGTTCTTC. Translation: CASSLAAGPSYNEQFF. The whole variable domain, filled in from reference TRBV5-1 and TRBJ2-1, reads KAGVTQTPRYLIKTRGQQVTLSCSPISGHRSVSWYQQTPGQGLQFLFEYFSETQRNKGNFPGRFSGRQFSNSRSEMNVSTLELGDSALYLCASSLAAGPSYNEQFFGPGTRLTVL.

V and J are TRBV30 and TRBJ1-5; TRBD1 might be the D (5 bases). In germline, CDR1 is GTSNPN, CDR2 SVGIG (reference sequence). The CDR3 runs to 14 residues. V was shortened by 1 base and J by 1 base, with 8 bases between the two germline ends. The DNA of the CDR3 is TGTGCCTGGAGTGGTGGGGGGAGCAATCAGCCCCAGCATTTT. Translation gives CAWSGGGSNQPQHF.

This rearrangement joins TRBV28 to TRBJ2-2; D might be TRBD2 (6 bases). This CDR3 is built from 13 residues. Germline CDR1 MDHEN, CDR2 SYDVKM. V was clipped by 6 bases and J by 5 bases, with 10 bases between them. The CDR3 reads CASSPAGTGELFF. CDR3 nucleotide sequence: TGTGCCAGCAGCCCAGCGGGTACCGGGGAGCTGTTTTTT.

The V call is TRBV4-1, the J call TRBJ2-2, with TRBD1 matching 8 bases. Trimming removed 2 bases from V and 1 base from J; junction bases left unmatched: 3. There are 16 residues in the CDR3. Germline CDR1 MGHRA, CDR2 YSYEKL. As DNA, the CDR3 is TGCGCCAGCAGCCAAACCGGGACAGGGAACACCGGGGAGCTGTTTTTT. As protein: CASSQTGTGNTGELFF.

V and J are TRBV5-1 and TRBJ2-5; 8 nucleotides match TRBD2. V gave up 4 bases and J gave up 4 bases; unmatched junction bases: 6. CDR1 is SGHRS, CDR2 YFSETQ, per germline. The CDR3 has 14 amino acids. CDR3 DNA sequence: TGCGCCAGCAGCCCGGGAGGGTTCTTAGAGACCCAGTACTTC. It encodes CASSPGGFLETQYF.

The chain uses TRBV6-5 and TRBJ1-1; 8 bases line up with TRBD1. The CDR3 is 15 amino acids. Per germline, CDR1 MNHEY and CDR2 SVGAGI. Germline trimming cut 4 bases from V and 5 bases from J; bases unmatched to any gene: 9. CDR3 sequence: CASSSPGQGRTEAFF. CDR3 bases: TGTGCCAGCAGTTCTCCTGGACAGGGAAGGACTGAAGCTTTCTTT.

This clone was counted between two and nine times. The V and J genes are TRBV6-5 and TRBJ2-1, with D possibly TRBD1 on 6 matching bases. The CDR3 has 16 amino acids. Trimming removed 0 bases at V and 3 bases at J, with 12 bases between. Germline V gene data show CDR1 as MNHEY and CDR2 as SVGAGI. The CDR3 nucleotides are TGTGCCAGCAGTTACTCGCACAGGGTGGGCTACAATGAGCAGTTCTTC. Its protein is CASSYSHRVGYNEQFF.

This clone was recorded only once. The V and J genes are TRBV27 and TRBJ2-1, with 10 nucleotides matching TRBD2. Trimming cost V 3 bases and J 2 bases; bases outside gene matches: 4. The CDR3 runs to 16 residues. CDR1 is MNHEY, CDR2 SMNVEV, per germline (reference sequence). The CDR3 reads CASSFSTSGTYNEQFF. The CDR3 DNA sequence: TGTGCCAGCAGTTTCTCCACTAGCGGGACCTACAATGAGCAGTTCTTC.

J is TRBJ2-1 and V is TRBV5-1; the match to TRBD2 covers 9 bases. Germline CDR1 and CDR2: SGHRS and YFSETQ. This CDR3 comprises 15 residues. V was pared by 5 bases and J by 8 bases, with 11 bases of the junction left unmatched. Here the CDR3 reads CASRGAGGSSDEQFF. CDR3 coding DNA: TGCGCCAGCAGGGGAGCGGGAGGATCGAGTGATGAGCAGTTCTTC.

The chain is built from TRBV27 and TRBJ2-1; maybe TRBD2 (5 bases). The V end lost 3 bases, the J end lost 0 bases, and 15 bases lay between the germline ends. The CDR3 runs 17 residues. CDR1 is MNHEY and CDR2 is SMNVEV in the germline V gene (reference sequence). The CDR3 reads CASSFLRGSSSYNEQFF. The CDR3 coding sequence is TGTGCCAGCAGTTTCCTCCGCGGGTCTAGCTCCTACAATGAGCAGTTCTTC.

The chain joins TRBV21-1 to TRBJ2-7; TRBD2 reflects the table's D call only, with no check against the DNA. TRBV21-1 is a pseudogene locus. The CDR3 length is 17 residues. The CDR3 loop is CASSKDSPSPSSYEQYF. The CDR3 coding sequence is TGTGCCAGCAGCAAAGACTCCCCTAGCCCGAGCTCCTACGAGCAGTACTTC.

V gene TRBV7-8 combines with J gene TRBJ2-7; 10 bases line up with TRBD2. CDR3 length: 16 residues. Per the germline V gene, CDR1 is SGHVS and CDR2 is FQNEAQ. Trimming took 1 base from V and 5 from J; bases not matched to a gene: 8. The DNA of the CDR3 is TGTGCCAGCAGCTTAGTAGGCCTAGCGGGAGCGCACGAGCAGTACTTC. Amino acids: CASSLVGLAGAHEQYF. Full variable domain (outside the CDR3, taken from reference TRBV7-8 and TRBJ2-7): GAGVSQSPRYKVAKRGQDVALRCDPISGHVSLFWYQQALGQGPEFLTYFQNEAQLDKSGLPSDRFFAERPEGSVSTLKIQRTQQEDSAVYLCASSLVGLAGAHEQYFGPGTRLTVT.

The gene calls are TRBV28 and TRBJ1-2; no definite D call. V was clipped by 8 bases and J by 5 bases, with 15 bases between them. Germline V gives CDR1 MDHEN, CDR2 SYDVKM. The CDR3 sequence is 13 residues long. The CDR3 here is CASGGGREYGYTF. In nucleotides, the CDR3 is TGTGCCAGCGGAGGTGGGAGGGAGTATGGCTACACCTTC.

The rearrangement uses TRBV6-1 and TRBJ2-1; 8 nucleotides line up with TRBD2. The CDR3 consists of 15 residues. Per the germline V gene, CDR1 is MNHNS and CDR2 is SASEGT. V trimming: 4 bases; J trimming: 4 bases; junction bases outside the gene matches: 6. In DNA form, the CDR3 reads TGTGCCAGCAGTGGGCTAGCGGGCGGGTACAATGAGCAGTTCTTC. This sequence encodes CASSGLAGGYNEQFF.

This chain links TRBV28 with TRBJ2-2, with 7 nucleotides matching TRBD1. Germline loops: CDR1 MDHEN, CDR2 SYDVKM. This CDR3 comprises 12 residues. Unmatched junction bases numbered 2, after V lost 7 bases and J lost 6 bases. CDR3 sequence reads: CASTGGAGELFF. The CDR3 DNA is TGTGCCAGCACAGGGGGAGCCGGGGAGCTGTTTTTT. Full variable domain (remainder filled in from reference TRBV28 and TRBJ2-2): DVKVTQSSRYLVKRTGEKVFLECVQDMDHENMFWYRQDPGLGLRLIYFSYDVKMKEKGDIPEGYSVSREKKERFSLILESASTNQTSMYLCASTGGAGELFFGEGSRLTVL.

The chain carries TRBV28 and TRBJ1-2; tentatively, D is TRBD1 (5 bases). Trimming stripped 9 bases from V and 8 bases from J, with 31 bases between. This CDR3 region has 17 residues. Germline CDR1 and CDR2: MDHEN and SYDVKM. The CDR3 nucleotides read TGTGCCAGTAACACCTTACATGCCGGGACGGGAGTTGGGGGCTACACCTTC. Amino acid sequence: CASNTLHAGTGVGGYTF.

This chain's CDR3 is CASSESRTDTDTQYF. CDR3 in DNA: TGTGCCAGCAGCGAATCAAGGACTGACACAGATACGCAGTATTTT. The chain joins TRBV9 to TRBJ2-3, with D possibly TRBD2 on 5 matching bases. Trimming took 3 bases from V and 2 from J, leaving 13 bases between them. The germline V gene has CDR1 SGDLS and CDR2 YYNGEE. The length of the CDR3 is 15 residues.

This sequence joins TRBV14 and TRBJ1-3, with D unresolved. Per the germline V gene, CDR1 is SGHDN and CDR2 is FVKESK. Deletions cut 1 base from V and 0 bases from J, with 7 bases between. CDR3 length equals 15 residues. CDR3 loop: CASSQGRYSGNTIYF. The CDR3 nucleotides read TGTGCCAGCAGCCAAGGGAGGTACTCTGGAAACACCATATATTTT. The whole variable domain, filled in from reference TRBV14 and TRBJ1-3, reads EAGVTQFPSHSVIEKGQTVTLRCDPISGHDNLYWYRRVMGKEIKFLLHFVKESKQDESGMPNNRFLAERTGGTYSTLKVQPAELEDSGVYFCASSQGRYSGNTIYFGEGSWLTVV.